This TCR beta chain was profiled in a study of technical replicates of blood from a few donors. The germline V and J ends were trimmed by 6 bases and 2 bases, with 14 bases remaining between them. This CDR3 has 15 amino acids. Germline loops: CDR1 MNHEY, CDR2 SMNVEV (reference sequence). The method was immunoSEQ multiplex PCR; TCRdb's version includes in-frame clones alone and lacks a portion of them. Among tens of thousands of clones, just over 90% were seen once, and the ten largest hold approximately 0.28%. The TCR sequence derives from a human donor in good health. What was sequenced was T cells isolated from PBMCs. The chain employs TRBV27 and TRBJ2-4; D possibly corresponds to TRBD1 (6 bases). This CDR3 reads CASRGNTGSKNIQYF. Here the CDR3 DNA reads TGTGCCAGCAGGGGTAATACAGGGTCCAAAAACATTCAGTACTTC.